This is a list of T cell receptor beta chains from one sample in a study of OX40 agonist ivuxolimab in advanced cancers. The method was immunoSEQ multiplex PCR; TCRdb's version includes in-frame clones alone and lacks a portion of them. The sample lists 60,000 or so clones, less than 85% seen once, with less than 4% in the top ten. This specimen consisted of CD4+ or CD8+ T cells sorted from blood, obtained in a trial of the OX40 agonist ivuxolimab. Receptors originate from an adult with an advanced solid tumor such as melanoma, head and neck, liver or kidney cancer. Each CDR3 is given with its conserved first and last residue. A D gene is named only where the DNA matches it firmly. Clone sizes are given selectively: once, few, many, or a class where the clone is expanded.

v_call: TRBV5-1
d_call: .
clone_size: once
j_call: TRBJ1-1
cdr3_nt: TGCGCCAGCAGCTTAAGAGACAGGTTCAACGCTGAAGCTTTCTTT
cdr3_aa: CASSLRDRFNAEAFF

v_call: TRBV11-2
d_call: .
clone_size: .
j_call: TRBJ2-3
cdr3_nt: TGTGCCAGCAGCCAAGCCGGGGGTACGCAGTATTTT
cdr3_aa: CASSQAGGTQYF

v_call: TRBV4-2
d_call: TRBD2
clone_size: .
j_call: TRBJ2-7
cdr3_nt: TGTGCCAGCAGCCAAGGGGTAGCGGGGGGGCCCCGGGAGCAGTACTTC
cdr3_aa: CASSQGVAGGPREQYF

v_call: TRBV4-1
d_call: TRBD2
clone_size: .
j_call: TRBJ2-7
cdr3_nt: TGCGCCAGCAGCCGAGGAGTAGCGGGGGGCCTGACCTACGAGCAGTACTTC
cdr3_aa: CASSRGVAGGLTYEQYF

v_call: TRBV30
d_call: TRBD1
clone_size: .
j_call: TRBJ1-2
cdr3_nt: TGTGCCTGGAGTGCCGGACAGGGCTATGGCTACACCTTC
cdr3_aa: CAWSAGQGYGYTF

v_call: TRBV2
d_call: .
clone_size: .
j_call: TRBJ1-1
cdr3_nt: TGTGCCAGCAGTGAGGGAGGGCACACTGAAGCTTTCTTT
cdr3_aa: CASSEGGHTEAFF

v_call: TRBV28
d_call: TRBD1
clone_size: .
j_call: TRBJ1-6
cdr3_nt: TGTGCCAGCAGGTCCCCGACAGGGAATAATTCACCCCTCCACTTT
cdr3_aa: CASRSPTGNNSPLHF

v_call: TRBV28
d_call: .
clone_size: .
j_call: TRBJ1-4
cdr3_nt: TGTGCCAGCAGCTTAACAACGGCCACTAATGAAAAACTGTTTTTT
cdr3_aa: CASSLTTATNEKLFF

v_call: TRBV29-1
d_call: TRBD1
clone_size: .
j_call: TRBJ2-7
cdr3_nt: TGCAGCGTTGGGCGGACAGGGGCCACCTACGAGCAGTACTTC
cdr3_aa: CSVGRTGATYEQYF

v_call: TRBV30
d_call: .
clone_size: .
j_call: TRBJ2-6
cdr3_nt: TGTGCCGGACACCGACGTGACACTGGGGCCAACGTCCTGACTTTC
cdr3_aa: CAGHRRDTGANVLTF

v_call: TRBV4-3
d_call: .
clone_size: .
j_call: TRBJ1-4
cdr3_nt: TGCGCCAGCAGCCAAGATAGGAATCCGGGGGCGAATGAAAAACTGTTTTTT
cdr3_aa: CASSQDRNPGANEKLFF

v_call: TRBV10-3
d_call: .
clone_size: .
j_call: TRBJ2-7
cdr3_nt: TGTGCCATCAGTATGACCGGGGGCCGTACCTACGAGCAGTACTTC
cdr3_aa: CAISMTGGRTYEQYF

v_call: TRBV10-3
d_call: TRBD1
clone_size: .
j_call: TRBJ2-3
cdr3_nt: TGTGCCATCATGGGACAGGGGGGGGATACGCAGTATTTT
cdr3_aa: CAIMGQGGDTQYF

v_call: TRBV28
d_call: .
clone_size: .
j_call: TRBJ2-1
cdr3_nt: TGTGCCAGCAGTTTAGGGGATAAGGGTGGGAGTTACAATGAGCAGTTCTTC
cdr3_aa: CASSLGDKGGSYNEQFF

v_call: TRBV18
d_call: .
clone_size: .
j_call: TRBJ1-6
cdr3_nt: TGTGCCAGCTCACCAACCGGAAGAAATTCACCCCTCCACTTT
cdr3_aa: CASSPTGRNSPLHF

v_call: TRBV6-5
d_call: .
clone_size: .
j_call: TRBJ1-3
cdr3_nt: TGTGCCAGCAGTTACTCAACGAGGGGAAACACCATATATTTT
cdr3_aa: CASSYSTRGNTIYF

v_call: TRBV5-4
d_call: .
clone_size: .
j_call: TRBJ2-3
cdr3_nt: TGTGCCAGCAGCACGGACTACAGCACAGATACGCAGTATTTT
cdr3_aa: CASSTDYSTDTQYF

v_call: TRBV28
d_call: .
clone_size: .
j_call: TRBJ1-1
cdr3_nt: TGTGCCAGCCTCTTACACGGGAACACTGAAGCTTTCTTT
cdr3_aa: CASLLHGNTEAFF

v_call: TRBV6-5
d_call: .
clone_size: .
j_call: TRBJ1-2
cdr3_nt: TGTGCCAGCCGACGGACGGCTAACTATGGCTACACCTTC
cdr3_aa: CASRRTANYGYTF

v_call: TRBV6-6
d_call: TRBD2
clone_size: .
j_call: TRBJ2-5
cdr3_nt: TGTGCCAGCAGCCTACGGGGCGGGGGTGGCGAGACCCAGTACTTC
cdr3_aa: CASSLRGGGGETQYF

v_call: TRBV7-9
d_call: .
clone_size: .
j_call: TRBJ1-1
cdr3_nt: TGTGCCAGCAGCTTACATTTGGGCACTGAAGCTTTCTTT
cdr3_aa: CASSLHLGTEAFF

v_call: TRBV7-2
d_call: .
clone_size: .
j_call: TRBJ1-6
cdr3_nt: TGTGCCAGCAGCTTAGGCAGACCCGGCGATTCACCCCTCCACTTT
cdr3_aa: CASSLGRPGDSPLHF

v_call: TRBV7-3
d_call: TRBD1
clone_size: few
j_call: TRBJ1-2
cdr3_nt: TGTGCCAGCAGCTCTACAGGGGGCGGCTACACCTTC
cdr3_aa: CASSSTGGGYTF